The 15 T cell receptor beta chains reported below all come from one sample, sequenced in a study of cytomegalovirus exposure and HLA in healthy donors. TCRdb keeps only in-frame clones here, not all; method: immunoSEQ multiplex PCR. Of approximately 53,000 clones listed, roughly nine tenths were seen once; the top ten hold more than 1.4%. Sequencing used PBMCs. These receptors all come from a young man in good health and CMV-seronegative.

The rearrangement links TRBV10-3 to TRBJ2-1; perhaps TRBD2 as D (6 bases). The CDR3 length is 14 residues. V was trimmed by 4 bases and J by 3 bases, leaving 10 bases between them. Germline CDR1 ENHRY, CDR2 SYGVKD. The DNA of the CDR3 is TGTGCCATCAGTGGGGTGGGGGGCTACAATGAGCAGTTCTTC. It translates to CAISGVGGYNEQFF.

The chain employs TRBV5-1 and TRBJ2-7, with 10 bases that match TRBD1. The junction had 3 bases not matched to a gene; V was cut back by 4 bases and J by 2 bases. This CDR3 has 14 amino acids. Germline loops: CDR1 SGHRS, CDR2 YFSETQ. The CDR3 spells CASSLGTGAYEQYF. CDR3 nucleotide sequence: TGCGCCAGCAGCCTCGGGACAGGGGCCTACGAGCAGTACTTC.

This chain joins TRBV10-2 and TRBJ1-4, with TRBD1 identical over 7 bases. CDR3 size: 14 residues. Germline assignment: CDR1 WSHSY and CDR2 SAAADI. The V and J ends lost 6 bases and 6 bases, in that order; junction bases with no gene match: 7. The DNA for the CDR3 is TGCGCCAGCAGGACAGGGAGGTTGGATGAAAAACTGTTTTTT. Translation gives CASRTGRLDEKLFF.

The chain uses TRBV7-9 and TRBJ1-5; a weak D match, TRBD1 (6 bases). Trimming stripped 5 bases from V and 8 bases from J, with 19 bases between. The CDR3 loop spans 15 amino acids. Germline V gene data show CDR1 as SEHNR and CDR2 as FQNEAQ (reference sequence). DNA of the CDR3: TGTGCCAGCAGCCTGAAAACAGGGATTCGGGAGCCCCAGCATTTT. Translation gives CASSLKTGIREPQHF.

J is TRBJ2-7 and V is TRBV15; TRBD1 is a possible D gene (5 bases). The CDR3 covers 12 residues. Trimming cost V 5 bases and J 5 bases, with 10 bases left between them. Germline CDR1 is LNHNV and CDR2 is YYDKDF (reference sequence). CDR3 bases: TGTGCCACCAGCGGGCAGGGTCACGAGCAGTACTTC. Protein: CATSGQGHEQYF.

This clone was seen only once. V gene TRBV4-3 combines with J gene TRBJ2-1; D not resolved. Germline loops: CDR1 LGHNA, CDR2 YSLEER. The CDR3 runs 13 residues. The V end was cut by 5 bases, the J end by 5 bases, with 10 bases between. The CDR3 region is CASSYEENNEQFF. CDR3 sequence (DNA): TGCGCCAGCAGCTACGAGGAGAACAATGAGCAGTTCTTC.

This clone appeared a few times. This chain connects TRBV7-2 to TRBJ2-7; TRBD1 matches at 7 bases. The germline gives CDR1 SGHTA, CDR2 FQGNSA. V lost 7 bases to trimming and J lost 3 bases; unmatched junction nucleotides: 12. The CDR3 has 15 amino acids. Written as DNA, the CDR3 is TGTGCCAGCACCATATCACAGGGGTTGGGCTACGAGCAGTACTTC. Translating gives CASTISQGLGYEQYF.

The chain uses TRBV7-2 and TRBJ1-5; 7 bases fit TRBD1. The CDR3 has 15 amino acids. Trimming at V came to 2 bases and at J to 5 bases, leaving 6 bases not matched to a gene. Looked up from germline, CDR1 is SGHTA and CDR2 is FQGNSA. CDR3 nucleotides: TGTGCCAGCAGCTTAAACTCGGGACAGCATCAGCCCCAGCATTTT. Translating it yields CASSLNSGQHQPQHF.

This clone showed up just a few times. V gene TRBV19 combines with J gene TRBJ2-4; 10 bases line up with TRBD1. Germline V gene lookup returns CDR1 LNHDA and CDR2 SQIVND (reference sequence). V dropped 3 bases and J dropped 5; count of bases not matched to a gene: 7. CDR3 length: 16 amino acids. This chain's CDR3 is CASSMAGQGEQNIQYF. The CDR3 coding sequence is TGTGCCAGTAGTATGGCCGGACAGGGGGAACAAAACATTCAGTACTTC.

This CDR3 reads CAWSVRVRGSRAHFLYGYTF. The CDR3 DNA sequence: TGTGCCTGGAGTGTTCGCGTCAGGGGGTCCCGGGCCCATTTTTTGTATGGCTACACCTTC. This rearrangement joins TRBV30 to TRBJ1-2; 7 nucleotides line up with TRBD1. There are 20 residues in the CDR3. V lost 0 bases and J lost 5; bases outside the gene matches: 24. CDR1 and CDR2 from the germline V gene are GTSNPN and SVGIG (reference sequence).

The rearrangement links TRBV28 to TRBJ1-1; D may be TRBD1 (5 bases). CDR3 length: 14 residues. V gave up 5 bases and J gave up 10 bases, with 20 bases separating them. Germline-derived CDR1 and CDR2 are MDHEN and SYDVKM. CDR3 coding DNA: TGTGCCAGCAGTGTGGGACTGATCGGGTTAGGAGCTTTCTTT. This gives the protein CASSVGLIGLGAFF.

A single count supports this clone. This sequence joins TRBV7-9 and TRBJ2-2; TRBD1 matches 7 bases. V dropped 5 bases and J dropped 1; count of bases not matched to a gene: 4. CDR1 is SEHNR and CDR2 is FQNEAQ in the germline V gene (reference sequence). The CDR3 covers 15 residues. The CDR3 sequence is CASSGTAMNTGELFF. DNA for the CDR3: TGTGCCAGCAGCGGGACAGCGATGAACACCGGGGAGCTGTTTTTT.

The DNA for the CDR3 is TGTGCCAGCAGCTCCGGTGCTACTAGCAATCCGATCCAAGAGACCCAGTACTTC. This gives the protein CASSSGATSNPIQETQYF. The rearrangement uses TRBV7-6 and TRBJ2-5, with a possible D match to TRBD2 (6 bases). Germline loops: CDR1 SGHVS, CDR2 FNYEAQ. The CDR3 loop spans 18 amino acids. The ends were cut back, 4 bases at V and 1 base at J, with 22 bases in the middle.

The rearrangement joins TRBV28 to TRBJ2-7; 11 nucleotides agree with TRBD1. Per the germline V gene, CDR1 is MDHEN and CDR2 is SYDVKM. V dropped 6 bases and J dropped 6; count of bases not matched to a gene: 7. The CDR3 loop spans 14 amino acids. The CDR3 spells CASRPGTGGLEQYF. The CDR3 DNA sequence: TGTGCCAGCAGACCCGGGACAGGGGGTCTCGAGCAGTACTTC.

The chain couples TRBV5-1 to TRBJ1-4; possibly TRBD1 for D (5 bases). This CDR3 is built from 14 residues. Looked up from germline, CDR1 is SGHRS and CDR2 is YFSETQ. V lost 4 bases and J lost 3, with 10 bases in between. The CDR3 DNA sequence: TGCGCCAGCAGCCCGGACACAGCTAATGAAAAACTGTTTTTT. Its translation: CASSPDTANEKLFF.